Shown below are 2 T cell receptor beta chains from a single sample sequenced in a study of vaccination effects on CD4 cells after COVID-19. These receptors have no identified antigens. Only in-frame clones appear in the TCRdb table, and some are missing; sequencing was by immunoSEQ multiplex PCR. The sample yields roughly 60,000 clones, 72% seen once. Following culture for roughly 10 days, CD4+ T cells were isolated. The specimen comprised CD4+ T cells from PBMCs cultured without peptide, sampled before COVID-19 vaccination. These receptors were taken from a human donor who had a prior SARS-CoV-2 infection.

This clone has only a few counts. V usage is TRBV7-3 and J usage is TRBJ2-2; D is possibly TRBD1 (5 bases). Trimming took off 6 bases at V and 2 bases at J, with 7 bases between the two ends. CDR1 is SGHTA and CDR2 is FQGTGA in the germline V gene. This CDR3 contains 13 residues. The CDR3, as DNA: TGTGCCAGCAGAGACAGTAACACCGGGGAGCTGTTTTTT. Encoded protein: CASRDSNTGELFF.

This clone was recorded a few times. At one of its ends the junction is not consistent with the germline gene, which may arise from a read error. The chain links TRBV7-7 to TRBJ2-5; D may be TRBD2 (5 bases). CDR1 and CDR2 (germline): SSHAT, FNYEAQ (reference sequence). This CDR3 spans 12 amino acids. The CDR3 loop reads CASSGVGETQYF. DNA of the CDR3: TGTGCTAGCAGCGGAGTGGGAGAGACCCAGTACTTC.